The clone carrying this T cell receptor (beta chain) is deemed large. What it recognizes is unknown. Study observations and caveats: Tumor memory CD4+ T cell TCR gene usage clustered with blood and lymph node memory CD4+ cells and lymph node naive CD4+ cells.

The sorted Tregs were CD4+CD25+CD127-/low cells. A single record per CDR3 protein comes from TCRdb applying MiXCR to the multiplex PCR reads. The sample includes 2,000 to 2,500 distinct CDR3 sequences, about 2.3% of them seen just once. The receptor's source is a female donor with breast cancer. Sequencing was performed on tumor-infiltrating Tregs sorted from the breast tumor.

CDR3 sequence: CASTGTSLYGYTF. CDR3 in DNA: TGTGCCAGCACGGGGACCAGCCTCTATGGCTACACCTTC. V and J are TRBV12-3 or TRBV12-4 and TRBJ1-2, with D possibly being TRBD1 (5 bases). The CDR3 consists of 13 residues. V lost 7 bases and J 4 bases, leaving 13 bases between the germline ends.